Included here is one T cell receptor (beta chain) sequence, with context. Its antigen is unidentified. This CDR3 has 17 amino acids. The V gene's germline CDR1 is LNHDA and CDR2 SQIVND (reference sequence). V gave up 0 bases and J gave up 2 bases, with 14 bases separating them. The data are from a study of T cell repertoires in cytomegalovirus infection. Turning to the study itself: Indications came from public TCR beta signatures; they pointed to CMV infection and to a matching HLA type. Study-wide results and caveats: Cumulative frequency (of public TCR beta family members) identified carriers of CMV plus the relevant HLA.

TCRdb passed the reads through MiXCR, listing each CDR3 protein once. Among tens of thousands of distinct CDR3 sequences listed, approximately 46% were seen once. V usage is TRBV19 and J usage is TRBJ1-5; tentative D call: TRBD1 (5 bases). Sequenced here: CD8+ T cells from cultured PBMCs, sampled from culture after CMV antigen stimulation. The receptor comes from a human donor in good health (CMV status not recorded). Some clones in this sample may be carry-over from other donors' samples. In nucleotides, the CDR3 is TGTGCCAGTAGTATAGATCTATTCAGGGAGGGCAATCAGCCCCAGCATTTT. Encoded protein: CASSIDLFREGNQPQHF.